This T cell receptor beta chain is drawn from a study of blood T cell repertoires in COVID-19 (dated by TCRdb to the early 2020s). Regarding the complete study: Collaborator samples came from the United States, Italy and Spain and covered acute and convalescent phases of COVID-19. The material from the prospective study consisted of cDNA or gDNA derived from T cells, B-cell-depleted T cells, or PBMCs. The repertoires were released in a freely available public database intended as a resource for research on the immune response to SARS-CoV-2. Samples were obtained from the ongoing ImmuneRACE study (first 160 participants) and from 950 to 1,500 subjects provided by 6 global collaborators. Where HLA class I and class II types were available, the types were taken from metadata supplied by the sample provider, not from assay-based typing. Nearly every sample came with metadata listing a de-identified subject ID, COVID-19 status, age in years and sex. Deeply sampled blood TCRbeta repertoires from subjects exposed to, actively infected with, or recovered from COVID-19 were included in the dataset. Results and caveats for the whole study, not just this receptor: The amount of clinical and demographic metadata varied by source and participant and was provided uncurated.

In its sample, this clone was seen once. No antigen is known for it. The record has no base qualities; no much larger clone is one base away. Collaborating institutions collected whole blood in K2EDTA tubes following their own protocols. Collaborator samples were shipped for TCRbeta analysis as frozen whole blood, isolated PBMCs, or DNA extracted from either sample type. The CDR3 runs 14 residues from the cysteine to the phenylalanine. Here the CDR3 DNA is all that survives: 42 bases in frame from base 1. V loses 3 bases of germline sequence and J loses 0 bases, and the interval between the two ends is 9 bases. CDR1 and CDR2, per the germline V gene, are MNHEY and SVGAGI. The immunoSEQ Assay, a bias-controlled multiplex PCR, was used to amplify TCRbeta CDR3 regions from genomic DNA. The paper's processing steps were these. Nucleated cell counts per sample were estimated from amplification of reference gene primers within the assay. To quantify the absolute abundance of each unique TCRbeta CDR3 rearrangement, sequence reads were collapsed and filtered. For each sample, productive Simpson clonality was calculated as the square root of Simpson's diversity index over productive rearrangements. The clones in this table, taken by TCRdb from immuneACCESS, are in-frame only. Not every clone is retained; where verified, under half of the shortfall comes from an unresolved V gene, and the cause of the rest is unknown. The D gene and trimming were derived from the DNA, and the V and J assignments and clone size from that table. This sample lists under 250,000 clones; roughly 80% were detected once. Around 3.4% of the sample lies in the top ten.

The rearrangement combines TRBV6-5 with TRBJ2-7; the D gene is perhaps TRBD1, from 6 matching bases. This TCR came from a woman between 18 and 30 years old with acute or convalescent COVID-19. Material for sequencing was peripheral blood. The DNA sequence is TGTGCCAGCAGTTATAGGGGGATCTCCTACGAGCAGTACTTC. This codes for CASSYRGISYEQYF.